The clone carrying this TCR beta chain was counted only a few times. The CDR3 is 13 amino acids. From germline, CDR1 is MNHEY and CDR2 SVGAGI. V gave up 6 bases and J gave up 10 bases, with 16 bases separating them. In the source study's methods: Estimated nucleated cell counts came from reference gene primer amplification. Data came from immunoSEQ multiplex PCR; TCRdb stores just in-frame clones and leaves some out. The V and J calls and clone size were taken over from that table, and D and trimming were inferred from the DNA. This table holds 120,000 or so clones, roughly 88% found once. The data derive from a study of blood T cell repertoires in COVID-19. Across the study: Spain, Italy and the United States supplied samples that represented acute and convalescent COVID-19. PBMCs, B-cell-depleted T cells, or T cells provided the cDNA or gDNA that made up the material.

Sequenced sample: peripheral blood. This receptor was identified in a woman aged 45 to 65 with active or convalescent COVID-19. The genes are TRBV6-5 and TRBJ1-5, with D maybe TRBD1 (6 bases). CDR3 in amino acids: CASRDSGGDPQHF. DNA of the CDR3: TGTGCCAGCAGGGACAGTGGCGGAGATCCCCAGCATTTT.